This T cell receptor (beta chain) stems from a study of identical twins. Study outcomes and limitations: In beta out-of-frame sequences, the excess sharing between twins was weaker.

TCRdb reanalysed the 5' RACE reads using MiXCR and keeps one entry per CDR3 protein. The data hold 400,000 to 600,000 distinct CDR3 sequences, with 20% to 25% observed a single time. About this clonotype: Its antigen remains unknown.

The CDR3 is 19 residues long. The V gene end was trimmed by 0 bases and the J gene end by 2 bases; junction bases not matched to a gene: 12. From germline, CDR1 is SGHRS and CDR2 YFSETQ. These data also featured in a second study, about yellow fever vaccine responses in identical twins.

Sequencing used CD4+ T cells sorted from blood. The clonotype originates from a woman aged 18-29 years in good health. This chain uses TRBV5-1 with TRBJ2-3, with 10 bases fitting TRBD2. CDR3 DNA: TGCGCCAGCAGCTTGGGGTTAGCGGGGGGACAAATACCCACAGATACGCAGTATTTT. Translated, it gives CASSLGLAGGQIPTDTQYF.